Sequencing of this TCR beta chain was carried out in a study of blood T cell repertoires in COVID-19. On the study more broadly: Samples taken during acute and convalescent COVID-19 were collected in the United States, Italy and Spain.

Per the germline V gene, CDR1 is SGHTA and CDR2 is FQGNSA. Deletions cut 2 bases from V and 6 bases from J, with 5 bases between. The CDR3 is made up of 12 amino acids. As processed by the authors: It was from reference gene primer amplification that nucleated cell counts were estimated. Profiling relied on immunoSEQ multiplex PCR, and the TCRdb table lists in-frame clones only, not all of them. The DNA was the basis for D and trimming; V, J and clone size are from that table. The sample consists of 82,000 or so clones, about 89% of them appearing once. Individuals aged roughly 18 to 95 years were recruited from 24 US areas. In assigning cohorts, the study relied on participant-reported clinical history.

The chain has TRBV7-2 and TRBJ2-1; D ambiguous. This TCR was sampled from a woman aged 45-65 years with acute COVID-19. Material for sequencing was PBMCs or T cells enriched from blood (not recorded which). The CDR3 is CASSLYGNEQFF. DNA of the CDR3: TGTGCCAGCAGCTTATACGGCAATGAGCAGTTCTTC.